This entry is about one T cell receptor beta chain. Its antigen is not known. Isolated RNA was reverse transcribed in full, so expressed TCRB transcripts were sequenced. Here immunoSEQ multiplex PCR was the method, and the copy in TCRdb shows in-frame clones only, minus some. The sample shows tens of thousands of clones, roughly 63% of them seen only once. These data come from a study of beta chain features in type 1 diabetes. Trimming removed 0 bases at V and 0 bases at J, with 6 bases between. In germline, CDR1 is SGDLS, CDR2 YYNGEE. This CDR3 spans 15 amino acids. Regarding the study as a whole: Moderate but significant shortening of TCRB CDR3s was recorded in all four CD4+ subsets from Type 1 diabetes patients.

The TCR sequence derives from a woman aged 25 to 45 with type 1 diabetes. The chain uses TRBV9 and TRBJ2-2, with a weak D call TRBD2 (5 bases). Sequenced sample: stem cell memory CD4+ T cells from blood. CDR3 sequence reads: CASSVGGANTGELFF. The CDR3 region has the DNA TGTGCCAGCAGCGTAGGGGGAGCGAACACCGGGGAGCTGTTTTTT.